A selection of T cell receptor beta chains follows, all from one sample in a study of early T cells in non-severe SARS-CoV-2 infection. TCRdb recomputed calls from the 5' RACE reads with MiXCR, one row per CDR3 protein. The sample records 25,000 to 35,000 distinct CDR3 sequences, roughly 6% being singletons. Sequenced input: whole blood. The source is an adult who was a healthcare worker with PCR-confirmed SARS-CoV-2 infection or an uninfected control (not recorded which). The CDR3 runs from the conserved cysteine through the conserved F or W. Fields, in order: D gene, clone size, V gene, J gene, CDR3 DNA, CDR3 protein. A D gene is named only where the DNA matches it firmly. Not all rows give a size; the values are once, few, many and, for expanded clones, a class.

d_call: .
clone_size: .
v_call: TRBV12-3/TRBV12-4
j_call: TRBJ1-6
cdr3_nt: TGTGCCAGCACCTACCGACGAAGCTCCTATAATTCACCCCTCCACTTT
cdr3_aa: CASTYRRSSYNSPLHF

d_call: .
clone_size: many
v_call: TRBV6-6
j_call: TRBJ1-5
cdr3_nt: TGTGCCAGCAGTTACTCCAAAAGGGCTATCAATCAGCCCCAGCATTTT
cdr3_aa: CASSYSKRAINQPQHF

d_call: TRBD1
clone_size: medium-sized
v_call: TRBV4-3
j_call: TRBJ1-1
cdr3_nt: TGCGCCAGCAGCCAAGATATCCCAGGGGGCCTATTGAACACTGAAGCTTTCTTT
cdr3_aa: CASSQDIPGGLLNTEAFF

d_call: TRBD1
clone_size: many
v_call: TRBV7-9
j_call: TRBJ2-5
cdr3_nt: TGTGCCAGCAGCCCTACAGGGGGGAGGAGTTCCTACCAAGAGACCCAGTACTTC
cdr3_aa: CASSPTGGRSSYQETQYF

d_call: .
clone_size: many
v_call: TRBV11-2
j_call: TRBJ2-2
cdr3_nt: TGTGCCAGCAGCTTTGGCAACACCGGGGAGCTGTTTTTT
cdr3_aa: CASSFGNTGELFF

d_call: .
clone_size: many
v_call: TRBV29-1
j_call: TRBJ2-3
cdr3_nt: TGCAGCGTCCAGCGGGGAACAGGGACAGATACGCAGTATTTT
cdr3_aa: CSVQRGTGTDTQYF

d_call: TRBD1
clone_size: few
v_call: TRBV7-2
j_call: TRBJ2-1
cdr3_nt: TGTGCCAGCAGCTTAGAGGGACAGGGGATAGAGCAGTTCTTC
cdr3_aa: CASSLEGQGIEQFF

d_call: .
clone_size: many
v_call: TRBV6-6
j_call: TRBJ2-5
cdr3_nt: TGTGCCAGCAGTTACTCGAACCCGGGAAGCGAGACCCAGTACTTC
cdr3_aa: CASSYSNPGSETQYF

d_call: .
clone_size: .
v_call: TRBV6-6
j_call: TRBJ2-5
cdr3_nt: TGTGCCAGCAGTTACCCCCTATCCCCGAGGGATGAGACCCAGTACTTC
cdr3_aa: CASSYPLSPRDETQYF

d_call: .
clone_size: many
v_call: TRBV11-2
j_call: TRBJ2-6
cdr3_nt: TGTGCCAGCAGCTCCCCACAGCGCTCTGGGGCCAACGTCCTGACTTTC
cdr3_aa: CASSSPQRSGANVLTF

d_call: .
clone_size: many
v_call: TRBV2
j_call: TRBJ2-7
cdr3_nt: TGTGCCAGCAGTCCCCGTGGGTCCGAGCAGTACTTC
cdr3_aa: CASSPRGSEQYF

d_call: .
clone_size: few
v_call: TRBV5-1
j_call: TRBJ2-1
cdr3_nt: TGCGCCAGCAGCCTCCGGGACTCCAAATACAATGAGCAGTTCTTC
cdr3_aa: CASSLRDSKYNEQFF

d_call: .
clone_size: many
v_call: TRBV19
j_call: TRBJ1-5
cdr3_nt: TGTGCCAGTAGTATTTGGGGGGCCGATCAGCCCCAGCATTTT
cdr3_aa: CASSIWGADQPQHF

d_call: .
clone_size: many
v_call: TRBV9
j_call: TRBJ2-5
cdr3_nt: TGTGCCAGCAGCGTAAAAGGTGATGGGACCCAGTACTTC
cdr3_aa: CASSVKGDGTQYF

d_call: .
clone_size: many
v_call: TRBV6-7
j_call: TRBJ2-7
cdr3_nt: TGTGCCAGCAGTTACATTAGACGACTACCTATCTACGAGCAGTACTTC
cdr3_aa: CASSYIRRLPIYEQYF

d_call: .
clone_size: .
v_call: TRBV20-1
j_call: TRBJ2-7
cdr3_nt: TGCAGTGCTGTTGGGGGGGCCCACGAGCAGTACTTC
cdr3_aa: CSAVGGAHEQYF

d_call: .
clone_size: many
v_call: TRBV7-9
j_call: TRBJ2-2
cdr3_nt: TGTGCCAGCAGCTTAGCGCTAACAACGTCCGGGGAGCTGTTTTTT
cdr3_aa: CASSLALTTSGELFF

d_call: .
clone_size: few
v_call: TRBV9
j_call: TRBJ2-7
cdr3_nt: TGTGCCAGCAGCGTAGAACAGAGTACCTACGAGCAGTACTTC
cdr3_aa: CASSVEQSTYEQYF

d_call: .
clone_size: many
v_call: TRBV19
j_call: TRBJ1-5
cdr3_nt: TGTGCCAGTAGTATAAACCCCATGCAGCCCCAGCATTTT
cdr3_aa: CASSINPMQPQHF

d_call: TRBD2
clone_size: .
v_call: TRBV7-2
j_call: TRBJ2-2
cdr3_nt: TGTGCCAGCAGCTTCCCCAGCGGGGGGCGGACCGGGGAGCTGTTTTTT
cdr3_aa: CASSFPSGGRTGELFF

d_call: .
clone_size: many
v_call: TRBV2
j_call: TRBJ2-1
cdr3_nt: TGTGCCAGCAGTGAAGCAGGCACCGGGACCGCCTACAATGAGCAGTTCTTC
cdr3_aa: CASSEAGTGTAYNEQFF

d_call: .
clone_size: .
v_call: TRBV6-5
j_call: TRBJ1-2
cdr3_nt: TGTGCCAGCAGTTACCCCCCGGTGCACACCTTC
cdr3_aa: CASSYPPVHTF

d_call: TRBD2
clone_size: .
v_call: TRBV2
j_call: TRBJ2-1
cdr3_nt: TGTGCCAGCAGACTCGCGACTAGCGGGTGGTACAATGAGCAGTTCTTC
cdr3_aa: CASRLATSGWYNEQFF

d_call: .
clone_size: many
v_call: TRBV20-1
j_call: TRBJ1-5
cdr3_nt: TGCAGTGCTAGAGAATGGCAGAGTAGCAATCAGCCCCAGCATTTT
cdr3_aa: CSAREWQSSNQPQHF

d_call: .
clone_size: .
v_call: TRBV14
j_call: TRBJ2-1
cdr3_nt: TGTGCCAGCAGCCAAGATCGCGGGCACAATGAGCAGTTCTTC
cdr3_aa: CASSQDRGHNEQFF

d_call: TRBD1
clone_size: many
v_call: TRBV10-2
j_call: TRBJ2-5
cdr3_nt: TGCGCCAGCAGTGAGTCTCCCGGACAGGGACGAGGGGGGACCCAGTACTTC
cdr3_aa: CASSESPGQGRGGTQYF

d_call: TRBD1
clone_size: .
v_call: TRBV29-1
j_call: TRBJ1-5
cdr3_nt: TGCAGCGTTGTCGAGCACGGACAGGGCAACAATCAGCCCCAGCATTTT
cdr3_aa: CSVVEHGQGNNQPQHF

d_call: TRBD2
clone_size: many
v_call: TRBV7-6
j_call: TRBJ2-1
cdr3_nt: TGTGCCAGCAGCCCTAAGGGTCTAGCGGGAGGGGGAGTGGATGAGCAGTTCTTC
cdr3_aa: CASSPKGLAGGGVDEQFF

d_call: .
clone_size: many
v_call: TRBV12-3/TRBV12-4
j_call: TRBJ2-1
cdr3_nt: TGTGCCAGCAGTTCGACGTTGGGGAGCTCCTACAATGAGCAGTTCTTC
cdr3_aa: CASSSTLGSSYNEQFF

d_call: .
clone_size: many
v_call: TRBV29-1
j_call: TRBJ2-3
cdr3_nt: TGCAGCGTCTCCAGGGGGGGACTCCCGCAGTATTTT
cdr3_aa: CSVSRGGLPQYF

d_call: .
clone_size: many
v_call: TRBV10-1
j_call: TRBJ2-1
cdr3_nt: TGCGCCAGCAGTGATTATGCCCTCGGCTACAATGAGCAGTTCTTC
cdr3_aa: CASSDYALGYNEQFF

d_call: TRBD1
clone_size: many
v_call: TRBV24-1
j_call: TRBJ1-2
cdr3_nt: TGTGCCACCAGTGACGCGACAGGGAGGCACTATGGCTACACCTTC
cdr3_aa: CATSDATGRHYGYTF

d_call: .
clone_size: .
v_call: TRBV20-1
j_call: TRBJ2-7
cdr3_nt: TGCAGTGCTAGCTGGCAGGGGTCCTACGAGCAGTACTTC
cdr3_aa: CSASWQGSYEQYF

d_call: TRBD1
clone_size: .
v_call: TRBV10-3
j_call: TRBJ2-3
cdr3_nt: TGTGCCATCGAGGGGGCGGGCACAGATACGCAGTATTTT
cdr3_aa: CAIEGAGTDTQYF

d_call: TRBD1
clone_size: .
v_call: TRBV11-3
j_call: TRBJ2-1
cdr3_nt: TGTGCCAGCAGCGAAGGACAGGGGGTGGGGTATGAGCAGTTCTTC
cdr3_aa: CASSEGQGVGYEQFF

d_call: .
clone_size: .
v_call: TRBV28
j_call: TRBJ2-4
cdr3_nt: TGTGCCAGCAGTTCCCAGGGAGGAGTAAACATTCAGTACTTC
cdr3_aa: CASSSQGGVNIQYF

d_call: TRBD1
clone_size: .
v_call: TRBV6-6
j_call: TRBJ2-3
cdr3_nt: TGTGCCACCTCACAGGGGGTACATCCAGATACGCAGTATTTT
cdr3_aa: CATSQGVHPDTQYF